The 3 T cell receptor beta chains below all came from one sample that was sequenced in a study of identical twins. TCRdb passed the 5' RACE reads through MiXCR, listing each CDR3 protein once. The sample lists approximately 590,000 distinct CDR3 sequences, approximately 9.6% seen once, with more than 2.5% in the top ten. These same records also appear under a second study, on yellow fever vaccine responses in identical twins.

The sample comprised PBMCs. Source of these receptors: a woman in her late teens or twenties in good health.

This clonotype was observed at least ten times. The chain is built from TRBV6-1 and TRBJ2-1; 8 bases align to TRBD1. Germline CDR1 is MNHNS and CDR2 is SASEGT. The CDR3 length is 12 residues. The trim removed 1 base at V and 15 bases at J, leaving 5 bases unmatched. The CDR3 DNA reads TGTGCCAGCAGTGAAGGGGACAGGAGTTGGTTCTTC. Amino acids: CASSEGDRSWFF.

This clonotype was observed a few times. The chain recombines TRBV29-1 with TRBJ1-2, with a weak D call TRBD1 (5 bases). The CDR3 length is 12 residues. The germline V and J ends were trimmed by 6 bases and 2 bases, with 10 bases remaining between them. The germline gives CDR1 SQVTM, CDR2 ANQGSEA. The CDR3 sequence is CSVQTANYGYTF. The CDR3 DNA sequence: TGCAGCGTGCAGACAGCGAACTATGGCTACACCTTC.

This clonotype appeared a few times. The chain combines TRBV7-9 with TRBJ2-5; the D is unclear. Looked up from germline, CDR1 is SEHNR and CDR2 is FQNEAQ (reference sequence). This CDR3 contains 11 residues. With 4 bases removed from V and 7 bases from J, the gap between germline ends came to 7 bases. The DNA for the CDR3 is TGTGCCAGCAGCTGGTCGGGGACCCAGTACTTC. It codes for CASSWSGTQYF.